One and the same sample provided the 28 T cell receptor beta chains below, sequenced in a study of blood T cell repertoires in COVID-19 (dated by TCRdb to the early 2020s). Library prep was done by the immunoSEQ multiplex PCR assay. Imported from immuneACCESS, the table was reduced by TCRdb to in-frame sequences with V and J called. These copies leave out some clones; in studies compared against another copy, an unresolved V gene accounts for under half, and the cause of the remainder is not known. The sample records about 210,000 clones, over 80% of which are singletons. The top ten hold 1.2% of the sample. The sample taken for sequencing was PBMCs or T cells enriched from blood (not recorded which). The source of these receptors is a man aged 25-45 years who had recovered from COVID-19.

The chain recombines TRBV13 with TRBJ2-1; TRBD2 agrees at 9 bases. The germline CDR1 and CDR2 sequences are PRHDT and FYEKMQ (reference sequence). This CDR3 region has 15 residues. With 3 bases clipped from V and 6 bases from J, the junction kept 6 bases outside the gene matches. DNA of the CDR3: TGTGCCAGCAGCTTGGGCGGGAGGGCCGGCAATGAGCAGTTCTTC. This sequence encodes CASSLGGRAGNEQFF.

The chain couples TRBV24-1 to TRBJ2-5; weak D call: TRBD1 (5 bases). This CDR3 has 14 amino acids. The V gene lost 3 bases and the J gene lost 0 bases, with 7 bases spanning the gap. Germline CDR1 reads KGHDR; CDR2 reads SFDVKD. CDR3 sequence reads: CATSDRQYQETQYF. In nucleotides, the CDR3 is TGTGCCACCAGTGATCGACAGTACCAAGAGACCCAGTACTTC.

V is TRBV6-5 and J is TRBJ2-5, with 8 bases fitting TRBD1. The CDR3 is made up of 14 amino acids. V was clipped by 6 bases and J by 5 bases; unmatched bases: 8. Per the germline V gene, CDR1 is MNHEY and CDR2 is SVGAGI. The CDR3 is CASSRGPLGETQYF. For the CDR3, the DNA is TGTGCCAGCAGCAGGGGGCCCCTGGGGGAGACCCAGTACTTC.

V and J are TRBV5-1 and TRBJ1-2; 7 nucleotides agree with TRBD1. The CDR3 spans 15 residues. The V and J ends lost 4 bases and 5 bases, in that order; junction bases with no gene match: 11. The germline CDR1 and CDR2 sequences are SGHRS and YFSETQ. The DNA for the CDR3 is TGCGCCAGCAGCCCCGAGGCAGGGGGTAGGTATGGCTACACCTTC. Protein sequence: CASSPEAGGRYGYTF. Full variable domain (remainder filled in from reference TRBV5-1 and TRBJ1-2): KAGVTQTPRYLIKTRGQQVTLSCSPISGHRSVSWYQQTPGQGLQFLFEYFSETQRNKGNFPGRFSGRQFSNSRSEMNVSTLELGDSALYLCASSPEAGGRYGYTFGSGTRLTVV.

The rearrangement uses TRBV11-3 and TRBJ1-2, with TRBD1 identical over 11 bases. CDR1 and CDR2 (germline): SGHNT, YENEEA. V gave up 5 bases and J gave up 14 bases; unmatched junction bases: 7. The CDR3 runs 12 residues. CDR3 DNA: TGTGCCAGCAGCCTTGGACAGGGGGCGTTAACCTTC. This sequence encodes CASSLGQGALTF.

This chain uses TRBV5-4 with TRBJ2-2; D perhaps matches TRBD2 (6 bases). Looked up from germline, CDR1 is SGHNT and CDR2 is YYREEE (reference sequence). This CDR3 is 16 amino acids long. The V gene lost 6 bases and the J gene lost 1 base, with 16 bases spanning the gap. CDR3 amino acids: CASTYQRGMNTGELFF. CDR3 coding DNA: TGTGCCAGCACCTATCAACGCGGGATGAACACCGGGGAGCTGTTTTTT. The full variable domain, rest sourced from reference TRBV5-4 and TRBJ2-2, is ETGVTQSPTHLIKTRGQQVTLRCSSQSGHNTVSWYQQALGQGPQFIFQYYREEENGRGNFPPRFSGLQFPNYSSELNVNALELDDSALYLCASTYQRGMNTGELFFGEGSRLTVL.

This clone has a single count. The chain recombines TRBV19 with TRBJ1-1; D is perhaps TRBD1 (6 bases). V lost 3 bases to trimming and J lost 0 bases, with 8 bases between them. From germline, CDR1 is LNHDA and CDR2 SQIVND (reference sequence). The CDR3 consists of 14 residues. The CDR3 reads CASSIRGVNTEAFF. Here the CDR3 DNA reads TGTGCCAGTAGTATCAGGGGCGTGAACACTGAAGCTTTCTTT.

The chain carries TRBV5-4 and TRBJ1-2, with D possibly being TRBD1 (5 bases). This CDR3 comprises 12 residues. Deletions cut 5 bases from V and 5 bases from J, with 10 bases between. The germline V gene encodes CDR1 SGHNT and CDR2 YYREEE (reference sequence). The CDR3 here is CASSQDSYGYTF. CDR3 sequence (DNA): TGTGCCAGCAGTCAAGACAGTTATGGCTACACCTTC.

V gene TRBV28 combines with J gene TRBJ2-1, with 7 bases lining up with TRBD1. The CDR3 runs 15 residues. Germline CDR1 MDHEN, CDR2 SYDVKM. The junction had 7 bases not matched to a gene; V was cut back by 5 bases and J by 3 bases. The CDR3 is CASSPRQGVYNEQFF. The CDR3 DNA reads as TGTGCCAGCAGTCCCCGGCAGGGGGTCTACAATGAGCAGTTCTTC. The complete variable domain, with remaining parts taken from reference TRBV28 and TRBJ2-1, reads DVKVTQSSRYLVKRTGEKVFLECVQDMDHENMFWYRQDPGLGLRLIYFSYDVKMKEKGDIPEGYSVSREKKERFSLILESASTNQTSMYLCASSPRQGVYNEQFFGPGTRLTVL.

J is TRBJ2-7 and V is TRBV6-6, with a weak D call TRBD2 (6 bases). This CDR3 is built from 14 residues. V lost 2 bases to trimming and J lost 4 bases, with 12 bases between them. Germline CDR1 MNHNY, CDR2 SVGAGI (reference sequence). In DNA form, the CDR3 reads TGTGCCAGCAGTTACGCTAGCGCCGGTTACGAGCAGTACTTC. It codes for CASSYASAGYEQYF.

This clone has just one count. J is TRBJ2-3 and V is TRBV5-1, with 15 bases lining up with TRBD2. Germline assignment: CDR1 SGHRS and CDR2 YFSETQ. CDR3 length equals 17 residues. Germline trimming cut 3 bases from V and 2 bases from J; bases unmatched to any gene: 4. In nucleotides, the CDR3 is TGCGCCAGCAGCTCGAGGACTAGCGGGGGGGTCACAGATACGCAGTATTTT. It codes for CASSSRTSGGVTDTQYF.

The chain couples TRBV6-2 or TRBV6-3 to TRBJ1-4; D gene unclear. The CDR3 totals 17 residues. Trimming stripped 0 bases from V and 7 bases from J, with 18 bases between. CDR1 is MNHEY, CDR2 SVGEGT, per germline. The DNA for the CDR3 is TGTGCCAGCAGTTACTCGTCGGCGCGGGTCAATTCTGAAAAACTGTTTTTT. It encodes CASSYSSARVNSEKLFF.

The chain joins TRBV7-8 to TRBJ1-5; the D is unclear. Germline-derived CDR1 and CDR2 are SGHVS and FQNEAQ. CDR3 length: 14 residues. Trimming pared 0 bases from V and 4 bases from J, leaving 7 bases between. CDR3 residues: CASSLAEQNQPQHF. In DNA, the CDR3 is TGTGCCAGCAGCTTAGCCGAACAGAATCAGCCCCAGCATTTT.

V is TRBV5-6 and J is TRBJ1-6; D is unresolved. V lost 1 base to trimming and J lost 3 bases, with 8 bases between them. This CDR3 has 15 amino acids. Germline V gene lookup returns CDR1 SGHDT and CDR2 YYEEEE. CDR3 residues: CASSLYSLYNSPLHF. DNA for the CDR3: TGTGCCAGCAGCTTGTACAGCCTCTATAATTCACCCCTCCACTTT.

This chain connects TRBV19 to TRBJ2-7; D is unclear. Germline V gene sequence: CDR1 LNHDA, CDR2 SQIVND (reference sequence). CDR3 length equals 12 residues. The ends were cut back, 2 bases at V and 2 bases at J, with 4 bases in the middle. The CDR3 sequence is CASSILTYEQYF. Here the CDR3 DNA reads TGTGCCAGTAGTATATTAACCTACGAGCAGTACTTC.

The chain combines TRBV7-8 with TRBJ1-2, with 9 bases fitting TRBD1. CDR1 and CDR2 from the germline V gene are SGHVS and FQNEAQ. The CDR3 has 15 amino acids. The V gene end was trimmed by 8 bases and the J gene end by 8 bases; junction bases not matched to a gene: 15. CDR3 DNA: TGTGCCAGCTACCTCGGCAGGACAGGGGTTGGAGGCTACACCTTC. Its protein product is CASYLGRTGVGGYTF.

The chain recombines TRBV4-2 with TRBJ1-1, with TRBD1 matching 8 bases. The junction had 8 bases not matched to a gene; V was cut back by 4 bases and J by 1 base. The V gene's germline CDR1 is LGHNA and CDR2 YNFKEQ. This CDR3 region has 16 residues. CDR3: CASSPTPGGGNTEAFF. In nucleotides, the CDR3 is TGTGCCAGCAGCCCTACACCAGGGGGCGGGAACACTGAAGCTTTCTTT.

The V call is TRBV6-2 or TRBV6-3, the J call TRBJ1-2, with TRBD1 matching over 7 bases. CDR3 length: 14 amino acids. Germline CDR1 is MNHEY and CDR2 is SVGEGT. The junction had 5 bases not matched to a gene; V was cut back by 2 bases and J by 5 bases. The CDR3 sequence is CASSYAGGSYGYTF. The CDR3 DNA reads as TGTGCCAGCAGTTACGCAGGGGGTTCTTATGGCTACACCTTC.

The V and J genes are TRBV19 and TRBJ1-2; D possibly corresponds to TRBD1 (6 bases). This CDR3 has 14 residues. The V gene's germline CDR1 is LNHDA and CDR2 SQIVND (reference sequence). Deletions cut 5 bases from V and 7 bases from J, with 17 bases between. The CDR3 here is CASSPDRPRAGYTF. CDR3 nucleotides: TGTGCCAGTAGTCCCGACAGGCCAAGGGCTGGCTACACCTTC.

V is TRBV27 and J is TRBJ2-3; possible D gene TRBD1, 5 bases. V dropped 5 bases and J dropped 0 bases, with 9 bases sitting between them. In germline, CDR1 is MNHEY, CDR2 SMNVEV (reference sequence). The CDR3 loop spans 14 amino acids. CDR3 bases: TGTGCCAGCAGTAGGTGGGGCAGCACAGATACGCAGTATTTT. As protein: CASSRWGSTDTQYF.

The chain carries TRBV7-6 and TRBJ1-1; D is possibly TRBD1 (5 bases). CDR3 size: 14 residues. The V gene's germline CDR1 is SGHVS and CDR2 FNYEAQ. Trimming left V 4 bases short and J 4 bases short, with 13 bases between. CDR3 DNA sequence: TGTGCCAGCAGCTCCCGGTGGGGGGGCACTGAAGCTTTCTTT. This sequence encodes CASSSRWGGTEAFF.

This chain links TRBV28 with TRBJ1-4; 8 bases are shared with TRBD1. The CDR3 is 15 residues long. CDR1 and CDR2 from the germline V gene are MDHEN and SYDVKM. Trimming at V came to 5 bases and at J to 5 bases, leaving 7 bases not matched to a gene. The DNA for the CDR3 is TGTGCCAGCAGTCTCTTCCGGGACAGGAATGAAAAACTGTTTTTT. Amino acids: CASSLFRDRNEKLFF.

The V call is TRBV10-3, the J call TRBJ1-6, with 7 nucleotides matching TRBD1. Per the germline V gene, CDR1 is ENHRY and CDR2 is SYGVKD. The CDR3 has 16 amino acids. Germline trimming cut 3 bases from V and 3 bases from J; bases unmatched to any gene: 5. The DNA of the CDR3 is TGTGCCATCAGTGATGATGCAGGGGGCTATAATTCACCCCTCCACTTT. Protein: CAISDDAGGYNSPLHF.

This clone was seen once. This chain connects TRBV30 to TRBJ2-4; D unresolved. CDR3 size: 17 residues. Germline assignment: CDR1 GTSNPN and CDR2 SVGIG (reference sequence). V lost 2 bases, J lost 0 bases, and 17 bases lay in between. The CDR3 sequence: CAWSKRRQHLAKNIQYF. The CDR3 nucleotides read TGTGCCTGGAGTAAGCGTCGGCAGCATCTAGCCAAAAACATTCAGTACTTC.

This rearrangement joins TRBV6-5 to TRBJ1-6, with D maybe TRBD1 (6 bases). V was clipped by 4 bases and J by 6 bases, with 13 bases between them. The CDR3 covers 15 residues. CDR1 is MNHEY, CDR2 SVGAGI, per germline. CDR3 protein: CASSSLRGGNSPLHF. The CDR3 DNA follows: TGTGCCAGCAGTTCACTCAGGGGCGGTAATTCACCCCTCCACTTT.

This sequence joins TRBV6-5 and TRBJ2-3; tentative D call: TRBD1 (5 bases). Trimming took 0 bases from V and 1 from J, leaving 11 bases between them. Germline lookup yields CDR1 MNHEY and CDR2 SVGAGI. The length of the CDR3 is 16 residues. The CDR3 reads CASSYSPGMGTDTQYF. The CDR3 coding sequence is TGTGCCAGCAGTTACTCGCCAGGGATGGGCACAGATACGCAGTATTTT.

The chain carries TRBV5-1 and TRBJ1-4; D is perhaps TRBD1 (6 bases). The V gene lost 3 bases and the J gene lost 3 bases, with 9 bases spanning the gap. The V gene's germline CDR1 is SGHRS and CDR2 YFSETQ. The CDR3 is 14 amino acids. CDR3: CASSWQGSNEKLFF. The CDR3 nucleotides are TGCGCCAGCAGCTGGCAGGGGTCTAATGAAAAACTGTTTTTT.

The rearrangement uses TRBV28 and TRBJ2-5; TRBD1 agrees at 7 bases. V lost 3 bases and J lost 1; bases outside the gene matches: 2. The germline V gene encodes CDR1 MDHEN and CDR2 SYDVKM. The CDR3 consists of 14 residues. The CDR3 sequence is CASSFGTAQETQYF. Written as DNA, the CDR3 is TGTGCCAGCAGTTTCGGGACAGCCCAAGAGACCCAGTACTTC. The whole variable domain, remainder taken from reference TRBV28 and TRBJ2-5, is DVKVTQSSRYLVKRTGEKVFLECVQDMDHENMFWYRQDPGLGLRLIYFSYDVKMKEKGDIPEGYSVSREKKERFSLILESASTNQTSMYLCASSFGTAQETQYFGPGTRLLVL.